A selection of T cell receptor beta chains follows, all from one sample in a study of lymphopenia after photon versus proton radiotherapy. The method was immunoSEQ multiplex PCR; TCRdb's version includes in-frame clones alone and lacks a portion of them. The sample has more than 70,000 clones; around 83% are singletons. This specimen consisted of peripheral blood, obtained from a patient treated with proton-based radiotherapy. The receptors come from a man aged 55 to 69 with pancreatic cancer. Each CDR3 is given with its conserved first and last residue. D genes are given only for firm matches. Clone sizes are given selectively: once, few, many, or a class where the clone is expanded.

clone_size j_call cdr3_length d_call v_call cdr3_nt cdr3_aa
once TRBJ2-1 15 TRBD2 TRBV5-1 TGCGCCAGCAGCTTGACTAGCGGGGTTTACAATGAGCAGTTCTTC CASSLTSGVYNEQFF
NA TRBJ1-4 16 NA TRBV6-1 TGTGCCAGCAGTGAAGGGGCAGGGTCAGTCAATGAAAAACTGTTTTTT CASSEGAGSVNEKLFF
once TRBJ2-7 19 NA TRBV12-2 TGTGCAAGTCGCCCCTTCACCGAAACCGGGACTAGCGGGTATTACGAGCAGTACTTC CASRPFTETGTSGYYEQYF
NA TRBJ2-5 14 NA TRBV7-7 TGTGCTAGCAGCTTGGCAGGCCTAGGGGAGACCCAGTACTTC CASSLAGLGETQYF
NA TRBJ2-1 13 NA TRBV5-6 TGTGCCAGCAGCCCTGGCTCGTCCGAGGGATGGTTCTTC CASSPGSSEGWFF
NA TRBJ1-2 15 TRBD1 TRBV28 TGTGCCAGCAATTCCCCGGGACAGGCTAACTATGGCTACACCTTC CASNSPGQANYGYTF
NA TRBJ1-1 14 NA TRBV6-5 TGTGCCAGCAGTTACTCGACTTGGGACACTGAAGCTTTCTTT CASSYSTWDTEAFF
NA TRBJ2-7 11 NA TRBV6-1 TGTGCCAGCAGCCTACTAGACGAGCAGTACTTC CASSLLDEQYF
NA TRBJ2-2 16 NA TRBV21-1 TGTGCCGGGTATGGGGGCAGAACGGATAACACCGGGGAGCTGTTTTTT CAGYGGRTDNTGELFF
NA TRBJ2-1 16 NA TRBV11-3 TGTGCCAGCAGCTTAGACGGACAGATGAGCTACAATGAGCAGTTCTTC CASSLDGQMSYNEQFF
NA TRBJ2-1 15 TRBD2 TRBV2 TGTGCCAGCAAGCAACTAGCGGGAGGGTACAATGAGCAGTTCTTC CASKQLAGGYNEQFF
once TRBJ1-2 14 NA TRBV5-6 TGTGCCAGCAGCTTGGCGACGGCAATCTATGGCTACACCTTC CASSLATAIYGYTF
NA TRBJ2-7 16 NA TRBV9 TGTGCCAGCAGCGTTGGACAAACGGGGGCCTCCTACGAGCAGTACTTC CASSVGQTGASYEQYF
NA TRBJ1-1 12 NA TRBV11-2 TGTGCCAGCAGCTCGAGACGGGAAGAAGCTTTCTTT CASSSRREEAFF
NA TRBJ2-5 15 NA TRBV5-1 TGCGCCAGCAGCTTGGCCGTCGGTCTCCAAGAGACCCAGTACTTC CASSLAVGLQETQYF
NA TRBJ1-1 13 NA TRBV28 TGTGCCAGCAGTACCCGCACGGGGACTGAAGCTTTCTTT CASSTRTGTEAFF
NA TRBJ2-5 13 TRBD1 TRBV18 TGTGCCAGCTCACCCGGACAGGGGGAGACCCAGTACTTC CASSPGQGETQYF
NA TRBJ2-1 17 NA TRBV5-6 TGTGCCAGCAGCTTGGGTAGCGGAGGTATCGGGGACAATGAGCAGTTCTTC CASSLGSGGIGDNEQFF
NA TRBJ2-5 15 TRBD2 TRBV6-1 TGTGCCAGCAGTGAAAGCGGACTAGTTTTTGAGACCCAGTACTTC CASSESGLVFETQYF
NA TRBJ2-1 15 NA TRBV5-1 TGCGCCAGCAGCAGGGACAAGAGCTCCTACAATGAGCAGTTCTTC CASSRDKSSYNEQFF
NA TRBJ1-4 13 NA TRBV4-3 TGCGCCAGCAGAGACAGTAAGTCTGAAAAACTGTTTTTT CASRDSKSEKLFF
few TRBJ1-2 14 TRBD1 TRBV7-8 TGTGCCAGCAGCTTAGTACCAAGTGGACAGGCTTACACCTTC CASSLVPSGQAYTF
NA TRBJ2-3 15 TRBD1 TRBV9 TGTGCCAGCAGCACGCGACAGGGTGGCACAGATACGCAGTATTTT CASSTRQGGTDTQYF
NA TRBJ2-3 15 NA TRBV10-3 TGTGCCATCGCAACGGAAGGATTGAGCACAGATACGCAGTATTTT CAIATEGLSTDTQYF
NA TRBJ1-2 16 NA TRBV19 TGTGCCAGTAGTCCCATGGGACGGCGAAGGGGATATGGCTACACCTTC CASSPMGRRRGYGYTF
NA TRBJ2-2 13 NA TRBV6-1 TGTGCCAGCAGTGCGGGACCCACCGGGGAGCTGTTTTTT CASSAGPTGELFF
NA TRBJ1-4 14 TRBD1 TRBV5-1 TGCGCCAGCAGCTCCGGGACAGGGTCTGAAAAACTGTTTTTT CASSSGTGSEKLFF
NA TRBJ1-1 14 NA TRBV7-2 TGTGCCAGCAGCTCGCAGGGTCGGGTCACTGAAGCTTTCTTT CASSSQGRVTEAFF
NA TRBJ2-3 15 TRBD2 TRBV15 TGTGCCACCAGCAGAGAGTCTAGCGGGAGGGATACGCAGTATTTT CATSRESSGRDTQYF
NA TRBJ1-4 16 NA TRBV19 TGTGCCAGTGCTCGGGAGACAGCTGCAACTAATGAAAAACTGTTTTTT CASARETAATNEKLFF
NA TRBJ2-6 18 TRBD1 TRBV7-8 TGTGCCAGCAGCTTTGACAGGGTCGGATGGTCTGGGGCCAACGTCCTGACTTTC CASSFDRVGWSGANVLTF
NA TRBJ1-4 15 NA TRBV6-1 TGTGCCAGCAGTGAAGCCCCGGGGGCAGGGGAAAAACTGTTTTTT CASSEAPGAGEKLFF
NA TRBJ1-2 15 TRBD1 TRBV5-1 TGCGCCAGCAGCTTTGGACAGGGGTCCTCGGGTGGCTACACCTTC CASSFGQGSSGGYTF
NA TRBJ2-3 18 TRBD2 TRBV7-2 TGTGCCAGCAGCTTAAGATGGAGCGGGAGGGGGAGCACAGATACGCAGTATTTT CASSLRWSGRGSTDTQYF
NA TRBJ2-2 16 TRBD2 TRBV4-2 TGTGCCAGCAGCCAAGCTAGCGGGGGAAACACCGGGGAGCTGTTTTTT CASSQASGGNTGELFF
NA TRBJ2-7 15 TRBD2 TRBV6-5 TGTGCCAGCAGAATAAGCGGGAGGGGTTCCTACGAGCAGTACTTC CASRISGRGSYEQYF
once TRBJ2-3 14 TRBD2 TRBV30 TGTGCCTGGAGTGGGAGCGGGAGGGCAGATACGCAGTATTTT CAWSGSGRADTQYF
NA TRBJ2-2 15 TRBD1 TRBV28 TGTGCCAGCAACCAAGGGGACAGGAACACCGGGGAGCTGTTTTTT CASNQGDRNTGELFF
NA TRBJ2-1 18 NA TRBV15 TGTGCCACCAGCAGAGGCGTGGGGACACCTTTCTCCTACAATGAGCAGTTCTTC CATSRGVGTPFSYNEQFF
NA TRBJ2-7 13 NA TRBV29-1 TGCAGCGTTGGTCGGCAGGGAGACTACGAGCAGTACTTC CSVGRQGDYEQYF
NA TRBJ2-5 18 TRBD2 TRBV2 TGTGCCAGCAGAATGGGACTAGCGGGAGGGTCCTTTGGGGAGACCCAGTACTTC CASRMGLAGGSFGETQYF
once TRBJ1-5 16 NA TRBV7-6 TGTGCCAGCAGCCCATCTACTGGGGGCGTCAATCAGCCCCAGCATTTT CASSPSTGGVNQPQHF
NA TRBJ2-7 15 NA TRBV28 TGTGCCAGCAGTTCCCCCGCGGGGAGGAACACCGAGCAGTACTTC CASSSPAGRNTEQYF
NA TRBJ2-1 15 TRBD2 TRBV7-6 TGTGCCAGCAGCTTACTGGCTAGCGGGTGGGATGAGCAGTTCTTC CASSLLASGWDEQFF
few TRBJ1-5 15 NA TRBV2 TGTGCCAGCAGTGTCTCGCCCGAGAGCAATCAGCCCCAGCATTTT CASSVSPESNQPQHF
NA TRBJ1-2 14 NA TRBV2 TGTGCCAGCGCCCCTAGGACAGTGAACGATGGCTACACCTTC CASAPRTVNDGYTF
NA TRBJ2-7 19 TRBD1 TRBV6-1 TGTGCCAGCAGTGAAGCGCCCCCCTCCGGGACAGGGGCAAGGTACGAGCAGTACTTC CASSEAPPSGTGARYEQYF
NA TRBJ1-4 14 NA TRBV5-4 TGTGCCAGCAGCTCACAGGGTGCTGAGTTCAGGGAGTTTTTT CASSSQGAEFREFF
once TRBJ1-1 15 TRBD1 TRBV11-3 TGTGCCAGCAGCTCCTCGACAGGGTTGGGGACTGAAGCTTTCTTT CASSSSTGLGTEAFF
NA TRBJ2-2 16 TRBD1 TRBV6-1 TGTGCCAGCAGTGAGAGTACAGGGGGCTTTCCCGGGGAGCTGTTTTTT CASSESTGGFPGELFF
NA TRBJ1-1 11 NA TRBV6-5 TGTGCCAGCACTGACGGTTTCGAAGCTTTCTTT CASTDGFEAFF